The present T cell receptor beta chain was sequenced within a study of blood T cell repertoires in COVID-19 (dated by TCRdb to the early 2020s). In the study overall: Samples covering the acute and convalescent phases of COVID-19 were provided by collaborators in the United States, Italy and Spain. The prospective study material was composed of cDNA or gDNA derived from T cells, B-cell-depleted T cells, or PBMCs. The dataset comprised deeply sampled blood TCRbeta repertoires from subjects exposed to, actively infected with, or recovered from COVID-19. The repertoires were released in a freely available public database meant as a resource for research on the immune response to SARS-CoV-2. Samples came from the ongoing ImmuneRACE study (first 160 participants) plus 1,254 subjects from 6 global collaborators. Nearly every sample came with metadata listing a de-identified subject ID, COVID-19 status, age in years and sex. Where available, HLA class I and class II types were obtained from metadata supplied by the sample provider rather than from assay-based typing.

In Seattle, one collaborating source enrolled patients while the infection was active and tracked those patients longitudinally over the course of disease. The collaborating institutions used their own protocols to collect whole blood in K2EDTA tubes. For TCRbeta analysis, collaborators shipped samples in one of three forms: frozen whole blood, isolated PBMCs, or DNA extracted from either of those sample types. The paper's findings and limits, for the study overall: Clinical and demographic metadata were provided uncurated, with the amount varying by source and participant.

In the germline V gene, CDR1 corresponds to MNHEY and CDR2 to SVGAGI. Counted from cysteine to phenylalanine, this CDR3 has 13 amino acids. Kept here is only the CDR3 DNA, which spans 39 bases and is read in frame from base 1. A distance of 15 bases separates the germline ends of V and J, which lose 6 bases and 6 bases respectively. A remark on this clone: It lacks a known antigen. It has no much larger one-base neighbor in the sample; base qualities were not kept.

TCRbeta CDR3 regions were amplified from genomic DNA by means of the immunoSEQ Assay, a bias-controlled multiplex PCR. Processing in the source paper ran as follows. The number of nucleated cells in each sample was estimated from the amplification of reference gene primers within the assay. To quantify the absolute abundance of each unique TCRbeta CDR3 rearrangement, sequence reads were collapsed and filtered. For each sample, productive Simpson clonality was calculated as the square root of Simpson's diversity index over productive rearrangements. In TCRdb, the immuneACCESS table is reduced to in-frame sequences with V and J assigned. These tables do not hold every clone; where another copy was compared, an unresolved V gene accounts for under half, and the others remain unexplained. V and J calls plus clone size are reproduced from that table; the DNA served to infer D and trimming. This sample has about 250,000 clones in its table, and about 90% of those were observed once. Roughly 2% of the sample lies in the top ten.

Sequencing was done on a sample of peripheral blood. This sequence was found in an older woman with COVID-19, enrolled during active disease. Recombination connected TRBV6-5 to TRBJ2-7; a tentative D match to TRBD1 spans 6 bases. This receptor carries the CDR3 CASRTQGFGEQYF. The bases read TGTGCCAGCAGGACACAGGGTTTCGGCGAGCAGTACTTC.